The following is a T cell receptor (beta chain) sequence with its context. Antigen specificity is unknown. The same CDR3 arises from other DNA sequences in this sample as well. The CDR3 contains 12 residues. V gave up 5 bases and J gave up 4 bases, with 6 bases separating them. Germline V CDR1 and CDR2: SGHRS, YFSETQ. It was healthy bone marrow donors who served as donors. Primers included in the PCR were 60 Vbeta and 13 Jbeta primers. Profiling relied on immunoSEQ multiplex PCR, and the TCRdb table lists in-frame clones only, not all of them. Of under 300,000 clones listed, around 81% are singletons. This specimen comes from a study of cytomegalovirus exposure and HLA in healthy donors. Whole-study context: From some 190 million T cells, an earlier analysis saw 90 million to 130 million unique TCR beta sequences. Study observations and caveats: In a later analysis, HLA-associated TCR beta chains were more clonally expanded than equally common others. The study recorded over 150 TCR beta chains that were cytomegalovirus-associated.

The rearrangement links TRBV5-1 to TRBJ2-2; maybe TRBD2 (6 bases). The sequence derives from a woman aged 60-70 years in good health and CMV-seropositive. The sample taken for sequencing was PBMCs. CDR3 in DNA: TGCGCCAGCAGGGGGGGCACCGGGGAGCTGTTTTTT. It codes for CASRGGTGELFF.